The clone carrying this T cell receptor beta chain was picked up a small number of times. The antigen remains undetermined. This sample was taken from a study of early T cells in non-severe SARS-CoV-2 infection. Study-level information: Sequencing of bulk RNA from unsorted whole blood was done, without chain pairing. Broader study findings: VDJdb matching skewed toward anti-spike CD8 responses, missing private and CD4 specificities.

In the library, individual cDNA molecules carried attached unique molecular identifiers. TCRdb reprocessed the 5' RACE reads via MiXCR and lists one record per CDR3 protein. The repertoire has tens of thousands of distinct CDR3 sequences, around 15% of them found once; the top ten carry around 3%. Trimming pared 7 bases from V and 4 bases from J, leaving 26 bases between. This CDR3 has 18 amino acids. Germline values: CDR1 MNHEY, CDR2 SVGEGT. The chain joins TRBV6-2 or TRBV6-3 to TRBJ2-1, with D perhaps matching TRBD2 (6 bases). The clonotype was recovered from an adult who was a healthcare worker with PCR-confirmed SARS-CoV-2 infection or an uninfected control (not recorded which). Source material: whole blood. The CDR3 region has the DNA TGTGCCAGCAAAACCTTAGGCCTATGGGACTCACAGTACAATGAGCAGTTCTTC. This encodes CASKTLGLWDSQYNEQFF.